The 21 T cell receptor beta chains in this list originate from one sample, sequenced in a study of shared clonotypes between healthy human individuals. Repertoires were generated with immunoSEQ multiplex PCR, while TCRdb's copy carries only in-frame clones and drops some. The table records roughly 2 million clones, roughly 94% of them present only once. The sample taken for sequencing was naive CD4+ T cells sorted from blood. Subset: CD45RA+ positively selected. These receptors were obtained from a man aged 18-30 years in good health.

This chain uses TRBV30 with TRBJ2-7; D perhaps matches TRBD2 (5 bases). CDR3 length: 14 amino acids. The ends were cut back, 2 bases at V and 7 bases at J, with 18 bases in the middle. Germline lookup yields CDR1 GTSNPN and CDR2 SVGIG (reference sequence). In DNA, the CDR3 is TGTGCCTGGAGTAGCGGCAGGTTGAAGAGGGAGCAGTACTTC. Translated, it gives CAWSSGRLKREQYF.

This chain joins TRBV29-1 and TRBJ2-3, with D perhaps TRBD2 (5 bases). The V gene's germline CDR1 is SQVTM and CDR2 ANQGSEA. The CDR3 runs to 13 residues. With 0 bases removed from V and 8 bases from J, the gap between germline ends came to 12 bases. This CDR3 is CSVEESRAGTQYF. In DNA, the CDR3 is TGCAGCGTTGAAGAATCGAGGGCGGGTACGCAGTATTTT.

Worth noting for this clone: Different DNA sequences within this sample yield the same CDR3. The chain joins TRBV7-2 to TRBJ2-1, with no clear D. V was shortened by 0 bases and J by 4 bases, with 10 bases between the two germline ends. Germline-derived CDR1 and CDR2 are SGHTA and FQGNSA. There are 15 residues in the CDR3. CDR3 coding DNA: TGTGCCAGCAGCTTAGCCGGACCGTCTTACAATGAGCAGTTCTTC. Translation: CASSLAGPSYNEQFF.

V and J are TRBV28 and TRBJ1-2; D may be TRBD1 (6 bases). CDR3 size: 12 residues. The V end was cut by 9 bases, the J end by 2 bases, with 10 bases between. The germline CDR1 and CDR2 sequences are MDHEN and SYDVKM. The CDR3 sequence is CASQGTNYGYTF. CDR3 DNA sequence: TGTGCCAGTCAGGGGACCAACTATGGCTACACCTTC.

This chain links TRBV10-3 with TRBJ1-4, with D perhaps TRBD1 (6 bases). The CDR3 covers 13 residues. CDR1 is ENHRY, CDR2 SYGVKD, per germline. V was cut by 6 bases and J by 8 bases, with 13 bases left in between. The CDR3 protein is CAIRDREREKLFF. For the CDR3, the DNA is TGTGCCATCAGGGACAGAGAAAGAGAAAAACTGTTTTTT.

The chain couples TRBV19 to TRBJ1-5; D possibly corresponds to TRBD1 (6 bases). The CDR3 consists of 15 residues. Trimming left V 3 bases short and J 5 bases short, with 14 bases between. Germline CDR1 reads LNHDA; CDR2 reads SQIVND (reference sequence). The CDR3, as DNA: TGTGCCAGTAGTATTAGCGGGGGGCGGGATCAGCCCCAGCATTTT. Translation gives CASSISGGRDQPQHF.

The CDR3 DNA reads TGTGCCAGCACCTTCTGGAGTAGCGGGGGTTCTAGCACAGATACGCAGTATTTT. Translated: CASTFWSSGGSSTDTQYF. The chain couples TRBV27 to TRBJ2-3, with 9 positions matching TRBD2. This CDR3 contains 18 residues. Germline CDR1 is MNHEY and CDR2 is SMNVEV (reference sequence). V dropped 7 bases and J dropped 0; count of bases not matched to a gene: 14.

This chain links TRBV11-3 with TRBJ2-5, with 13 nucleotides matching TRBD2. CDR3 length: 17 residues. V lost 1 base, J lost 2 bases, and 4 bases stayed unmatched. Germline assignment: CDR1 SGHNT and CDR2 YENEEA. The CDR3 is CASSLGGLAGAQETQYF. The CDR3 nucleotides read TGTGCCAGCAGCTTAGGTGGACTAGCGGGGGCACAAGAGACCCAGTACTTC.

The V call is TRBV25-1, the J call TRBJ2-5; D gene ambiguous. The CDR3 runs to 12 residues. Trimming cost V 2 bases and J 1 base, with 2 bases left between them. Per germline, CDR1 MGHDK and CDR2 SYGVNS. The CDR3 DNA sequence: TGTGCCAGCAGTGAAACCCAAGAGACCCAGTACTTC. Protein sequence: CASSETQETQYF.

The chain carries TRBV18 and TRBJ1-2; a possible D gene is TRBD1 (5 bases). This CDR3 contains 15 residues. In germline, CDR1 is KGHSH, CDR2 LQKENI. The V end lost 8 bases, the J end lost 4 bases, and 20 bases lay between the germline ends. The CDR3 DNA reads TGTGCCAGCATGCCCGGGGCCGAAGATCTCTATGGCTACACCTTC. Protein: CASMPGAEDLYGYTF. The variable domain in full, completed from reference TRBV18 and TRBJ1-2, reads NAGVMQNPRHLVRRRGQEARLRCSPMKGHSHVYWYRQLPEEGLKFMVYLQKENIIDESGMPKERFSAEFPKEGPSILRIQQVVRGDSAAYFCASMPGAEDLYGYTFGSGTRLTVV.

On this clone: Other DNA sequences in the same sample also yield this CDR3. The gene calls are TRBV30 and TRBJ2-7; D remains ambiguous. The CDR3 has 12 residues. Trimming left V 3 bases short and J 3 bases short, with 9 bases between. Germline V CDR1 and CDR2: GTSNPN, SVGIG (reference sequence). The CDR3: CAWRASNYEQYF. CDR3 coding DNA: TGTGCCTGGAGAGCCAGTAACTACGAGCAGTACTTC.

The chain joins TRBV29-1 to TRBJ1-2, with TRBD1 as a possible D gene (5 bases). Looked up from germline, CDR1 is SQVTM and CDR2 is ANQGSEA. V gave up 7 bases and J gave up 4 bases, with 13 bases separating them. This CDR3 is built from 12 residues. Written as DNA, the CDR3 is TGCAGCGCACTAAGGGACTTCTATGGCTACACCTTC. Protein product: CSALRDFYGYTF.

The chain uses TRBV28 and TRBJ2-1, with 13 nucleotides matching TRBD2. After removal of 6 bases from V and 9 bases from J, the junction contained 8 bases not matched to a gene. The CDR3 sequence is 15 residues long. Germline assignment: CDR1 MDHEN and CDR2 SYDVKM. For the CDR3, the DNA is TGTGCCAGCAGGACACGACTAGCGGGGGGAGGTGAGCAGTTCTTC. This sequence encodes CASRTRLAGGGEQFF.

The V and J genes are TRBV13 and TRBJ2-5; 8 nucleotides agree with TRBD1. V was clipped by 5 bases and J by 3 bases; unmatched bases: 14. This CDR3 contains 17 residues. Per germline, CDR1 PRHDT and CDR2 FYEKMQ (reference sequence). In DNA form, the CDR3 reads TGTGCCAGCAGCGGCCTTAGTTGGACAGGGCTAGAAGAGACCCAGTACTTC. As protein: CASSGLSWTGLEETQYF.

As for this clone: Within the sample, other DNA sequences also encode this same CDR3. The chain has TRBV5-1 and TRBJ1-3, with TRBD1 as a possible D gene (5 bases). Germline CDR1 SGHRS, CDR2 YFSETQ. This CDR3 spans 15 amino acids. The ends were cut back, 4 bases at V and 1 base at J, with 12 bases in the middle. CDR3 amino acids: CASSATGTSGNTIYF. The CDR3 coding sequence is TGCGCCAGCAGCGCAACCGGGACTTCTGGAAACACCATATATTTT. Supplemented by reference TRBV5-1 and TRBJ1-3, the full variable domain reads KAGVTQTPRYLIKTRGQQVTLSCSPISGHRSVSWYQQTPGQGLQFLFEYFSETQRNKGNFPGRFSGRQFSNSRSEMNVSTLELGDSALYLCASSATGTSGNTIYFGEGSWLTVV.

This clone was counted once. The rearrangement links TRBV7-9 to TRBJ2-2; 8 bases line up with TRBD2. V lost 3 bases and J lost 3; bases outside the gene matches: 3. In germline, CDR1 is SEHNR, CDR2 FQNEAQ (reference sequence). The CDR3 is made up of 15 amino acids. CDR3 amino acids: CASSFVRGDTGELFF. In DNA, the CDR3 is TGTGCCAGCAGCTTCGTGCGGGGGGACACCGGGGAGCTGTTTTTT.

This chain uses TRBV6-1 with TRBJ2-5; maybe TRBD1 (6 bases). In germline, CDR1 is MNHNS, CDR2 SASEGT. V shed 2 bases and J shed 5 bases, with 12 bases lying between them. The CDR3 covers 14 residues. The CDR3 spells CASSEQGWVETQYF. CDR3 nucleotide sequence: TGTGCCAGCAGTGAACAGGGGTGGGTGGAGACCCAGTACTTC.

The CDR3 is CASSHGGTRFNEQFF. In DNA form, the CDR3 reads TGCGCCAGCAGTCATGGGGGGACTAGATTCAATGAGCAGTTCTTC. The chain couples TRBV23-1 to TRBJ2-1; 8 positions agree with TRBD2. Being an ORF, TRBV23-1 has a function that is uncertain. This CDR3 has 15 residues. Trimming at V came to 3 bases and at J to 6 bases, leaving 7 bases not matched to a gene.

V gene TRBV5-1 combines with J gene TRBJ1-5; no reliable D call. V was clipped by 4 bases and J by 5 bases, with 10 bases between them. This CDR3 contains 13 residues. CDR1 and CDR2 (germline): SGHRS, YFSETQ. The CDR3 spells CASSRAPDQPQHF. In nucleotides, the CDR3 is TGCGCCAGCAGCCGGGCTCCAGATCAGCCCCAGCATTTT.

This chain joins TRBV28 and TRBJ1-5, with TRBD1 identical over 7 bases. Germline lookup yields CDR1 MDHEN and CDR2 SYDVKM. V shed 8 bases, J shed 0 bases, and the junction held 10 bases outside the gene matches. The CDR3 loop spans 16 amino acids. Written as DNA, the CDR3 is TGTGCCAGCCGAGTTGGGACAGATGGTAGCAATCAGCCCCAGCATTTT. This codes for CASRVGTDGSNQPQHF.

CDR3 loop: CASSRDFETQYF. The CDR3 bases are TGTGCCAGCAGTAGGGACTTCGAGACCCAGTACTTC. The chain joins TRBV6-5 to TRBJ2-5, with D possibly TRBD2 on 6 matching bases. Trimming removed 5 bases from V and 5 bases from J, with 9 bases in between. The CDR3 spans 12 residues. Germline loops: CDR1 MNHEY, CDR2 SVGAGI.